The next 27 T cell receptor beta chains were all read from a single sample in a study of control samples from healthy donors and cancer patients. TCRdb keeps only in-frame clones here, not all; method: immunoSEQ multiplex PCR. The repertoire consists of about 92,000 clones, with almost 85% occurring once and the leading ten covering over 7.5%. Sequenced sample: blood. These receptors all stem from a woman aged 55 to 70 in good health.

The CDR3 protein is CASSQGNTGELFF. Here the CDR3 DNA reads TGTGCCAGCAGCCAAGGGAACACCGGGGAGCTGTTTTTT. The V and J genes are TRBV3-1 (or the pseudogene TRBV3-2) and TRBJ2-2; D unclear. Germline lookup yields CDR1 LGHDT and CDR2 YNNKEL (reference sequence). CDR3 size: 13 residues. V lost 1 base, J lost 1 base, and 1 base lay in between.

The chain carries TRBV7-2 and TRBJ2-1; tentatively, D is TRBD2 (6 bases). Germline V CDR1 and CDR2: SGHTA, FQGNSA. The CDR3 length is 15 residues. Deletions cut 4 bases from V and 9 bases from J, with 19 bases between. CDR3 residues: CASSSGYIAAAEQFF. The CDR3 DNA is TGTGCCAGCAGCTCAGGCTACATAGCGGCCGCTGAGCAGTTCTTC.

The chain combines TRBV12-3 or TRBV12-4 with TRBJ2-1, with 8 bases fitting TRBD1. After removal of 4 bases from V and 10 bases from J, the junction contained 3 bases not matched to a gene. The CDR3 consists of 12 residues. CDR3: CASSSRGREQFF. CDR3 sequence (DNA): TGTGCCAGCAGTTCCAGGGGGCGAGAGCAGTTCTTC.

The V gene is TRBV20-1, the J gene TRBJ1-2; D is uncertain. V was pared by 5 bases and J by 8 bases, with 12 bases between. Germline values: CDR1 DFQATT, CDR2 SNEGSKA (reference sequence). The CDR3 runs 11 residues. CDR3 DNA: TGCAGTGCTGTCGGGGTTCACGGCTACACCTTC. Its protein product is CSAVGVHGYTF.

This clone was recorded once. The chain is built from TRBV10-3 and TRBJ1-3; D gene unclear. V was pared by 3 bases and J by 3 bases, with 15 bases between. CDR1 ENHRY and CDR2 SYGVKD come from the germline V gene. CDR3 length: 16 amino acids. The CDR3 coding sequence is TGTGCCATCAGTGAAAAAGGGCCAGGAAATGGAAACACCATATATTTT. It is translated as CAISEKGPGNGNTIYF.

This clone was detected once. This chain joins TRBV10-3 and TRBJ1-5, with D unclear. Trimming took 3 bases from V and 4 from J, leaving 7 bases between them. Per the germline V gene, CDR1 is ENHRY and CDR2 is SYGVKD. CDR3 length: 13 amino acids. In DNA form, the CDR3 reads TGTGCCATCAGTGAATCGGTGAATCAGCCCCAGCATTTT. Translation gives CAISESVNQPQHF.

The chain combines TRBV4-3 with TRBJ2-1; D is perhaps TRBD1 (6 bases). Germline lookup yields CDR1 LGHNA and CDR2 YSLEER. The germline V and J ends were trimmed by 2 bases and 5 bases, with 16 bases remaining between them. This CDR3 has 16 amino acids. The DNA of the CDR3 is TGCGCCAGCAGCCAAATCGGCAGGGGATGGGACAATGAGCAGTTCTTC. Protein product: CASSQIGRGWDNEQFF.

This chain joins TRBV27 and TRBJ2-3; 7 nucleotides align to TRBD2. In germline, CDR1 is MNHEY, CDR2 SMNVEV (reference sequence). Unmatched junction bases numbered 4, after V lost 0 bases and J lost 7 bases. CDR3 length: 14 residues. The CDR3 DNA is TGTGCCAGCAGTTTATCACGGGGGGATTATACGCAGTATTTT. Amino acids: CASSLSRGDYTQYF.

The chain carries TRBV11-2 and TRBJ2-2; a possible D gene is TRBD2 (5 bases). V was shortened by 5 bases and J by 5 bases, with 9 bases between the two germline ends. Per the germline V gene, CDR1 is SGHAT and CDR2 is FQNNGV. The CDR3 runs to 13 residues. CDR3 region: CASSQTGTGELFF. CDR3 nucleotides: TGTGCCAGCAGCCAGACGGGGACCGGGGAGCTGTTTTTT.

The chain links TRBV5-5 to TRBJ2-3, with 7 positions matching TRBD2. Germline V gene sequence: CDR1 SGHKS, CDR2 YYEKEE (reference sequence). The CDR3 loop spans 16 amino acids. Trimming removed 2 bases from V and 6 bases from J; junction bases left unmatched: 12. The CDR3 loop is CASSLSLAGVSDTQYF. In DNA, the CDR3 is TGTGCCAGCAGCTTATCGCTCGCGGGAGTCTCCGATACGCAGTATTTT.

Written as DNA, the CDR3 is TGTGCCAGCAGCGGGGGCCCGGGGCTCATGAACACTGAAGCTTTCTTT. Protein sequence: CASSGGPGLMNTEAFF. The V gene is TRBV9, the J gene TRBJ1-1; D is perhaps TRBD1 (5 bases). The CDR3 consists of 16 residues. Trimming took off 3 bases at V and 0 bases at J, with 15 bases between the two ends. CDR1 is SGDLS and CDR2 is YYNGEE in the germline V gene.

This clone was found once. The chain couples TRBV12-5 to TRBJ1-1; 11 nucleotides agree with TRBD1. Trimming cost V 4 bases and J 1 base; bases outside gene matches: 11. The germline V gene has CDR1 LGHNT and CDR2 FRNRAP. The CDR3 loop spans 18 amino acids. CDR3 in amino acids: CASGSPSGTGGANTEAFF. In DNA, the CDR3 is TGTGCTAGTGGTTCCCCTTCGGGGACAGGGGGGGCGAACACTGAAGCTTTCTTT.

CDR3 amino acids: CASSMWVNTEAFF. In DNA form, the CDR3 reads TGTGCCAGTAGTATGTGGGTGAACACTGAAGCTTTCTTT. This chain links TRBV19 with TRBJ1-1; D uncertain. Germline CDR1 reads LNHDA; CDR2 reads SQIVND (reference sequence). Trimming removed 3 bases at V and 0 bases at J, with 5 bases between. The CDR3 contains 13 residues.

The rearrangement uses TRBV28 and TRBJ2-7; D is uncertain. This CDR3 spans 11 amino acids. CDR1 and CDR2 (germline): MDHEN, SYDVKM. Trimming pared 6 bases from V and 5 bases from J, leaving 8 bases between. The CDR3 reads CASRGWDEQYF. CDR3 sequence (DNA): TGTGCCAGCAGGGGTTGGGACGAGCAGTACTTC.

This clone was seen a single time. The CDR3 DNA sequence: TGTGCCAGCAGCTTAGCAGGGTTGAGGGGGAACTATGGCTACACCTTC. It encodes CASSLAGLRGNYGYTF. The chain recombines TRBV11-2 with TRBJ1-2; weak D call: TRBD1 (6 bases). This CDR3 is 16 amino acids long. With 1 base removed from V and 2 bases from J, the gap between germline ends came to 14 bases. Germline CDR1 reads SGHAT; CDR2 reads FQNNGV.

This chain connects TRBV18 to TRBJ1-1; D might be TRBD1 (5 bases). From germline, CDR1 is KGHSH and CDR2 LQKENI. CDR3 length: 15 amino acids. V was pared by 5 bases and J by 0 bases, with 13 bases between. The CDR3 sequence: CASSTAAGMNTEAFF. Written as DNA, the CDR3 is TGTGCCAGCTCAACGGCAGCAGGGATGAACACTGAAGCTTTCTTT.

A remark on this clone: A much larger clone lies one base from this, so it may be a read error. The CDR3 DNA sequence: TGTGCCAGCAGTAAAATGGACAATTCCTACGAGCAGTACTTC. The encoded protein is CASSKMDNSYEQYF. The chain has TRBV27 and TRBJ2-7; maybe TRBD1 (5 bases). CDR3 length: 14 amino acids. From germline, CDR1 is MNHEY and CDR2 SMNVEV (reference sequence). Trimming pared 5 bases from V and 1 base from J, leaving 12 bases between.

The chain employs TRBV27 and TRBJ2-4; possibly TRBD1 or TRBD2 for D (6 bases each). V dropped 6 bases and J dropped 5 bases, with 23 bases sitting between them. CDR1 is MNHEY, CDR2 SMNVEV, per germline (reference sequence). CDR3 length: 17 amino acids. Here the CDR3 DNA reads TGTGCCAGCAGACTCTCCAACCAGGGGAGGACCCAAAACATTCAGTACTTC. It codes for CASRLSNQGRTQNIQYF.

The V and J genes are TRBV15 and TRBJ2-2; D tentatively fits TRBD1 or TRBD2 (5 bases each). Trimming pared 3 bases from V and 3 bases from J, leaving 11 bases between. The CDR3 extends over 15 amino acids. CDR1 is LNHNV and CDR2 is YYDKDF in the germline V gene (reference sequence). The CDR3 sequence is CATSSGLGDTGELFF. CDR3 DNA: TGTGCCACCAGCAGTGGTTTGGGGGACACCGGGGAGCTGTTTTTT.

V is TRBV5-1 and J is TRBJ2-2; 7 bases agree with TRBD1. The V and J ends lost 6 bases and 1 base, in that order; junction bases with no gene match: 3. The CDR3 covers 14 residues. Germline V gene data show CDR1 as SGHRS and CDR2 as YFSETQ. The CDR3 protein is CASKGQQNTGELFF. CDR3 nucleotides: TGCGCCAGCAAGGGACAGCAGAACACCGGGGAGCTGTTTTTT.

This clone has a handful of counts. The rearrangement joins TRBV4-1 to TRBJ1-5; no definite D call. This CDR3 is built from 15 residues. Germline V gives CDR1 MGHRA, CDR2 YSYEKL. The V gene lost 0 bases and the J gene lost 2 bases, with 8 bases spanning the gap. CDR3 loop: CASSQEAGGNQPQHF. The CDR3 DNA follows: TGCGCCAGCAGCCAAGAAGCCGGGGGCAATCAGCCCCAGCATTTT.

J is TRBJ1-5 and V is TRBV7-9, with D hard to call. Germline V gene sequence: CDR1 SEHNR, CDR2 FQNEAQ (reference sequence). The CDR3 covers 13 residues. The V end was cut by 2 bases, the J end by 9 bases, with 11 bases between. The CDR3 DNA reads TGTGCCAGCAGCTTAAACGGCCAGCGGCCCCAGCATTTT. Protein product: CASSLNGQRPQHF.

This rearrangement joins TRBV7-9 to TRBJ1-4, with 8 nucleotides matching TRBD1. The CDR3 is made up of 15 amino acids. Germline assignment: CDR1 SEHNR and CDR2 FQNEAQ (reference sequence). V gave up 4 bases and J gave up 4 bases; unmatched junction bases: 5. The CDR3, as DNA: TGTGCCAGCAGCTCCGGGACAGGCGTTAATGAAAAACTGTTTTTT. This translates into CASSSGTGVNEKLFF.

Turning to this clone: Other DNA variants within this sample encode the same CDR3. This sequence joins TRBV14 and TRBJ1-2; D ambiguous. Germline V CDR1 and CDR2: SGHDN, FVKESK. Trimming took off 1 base at V and 4 bases at J, with 22 bases between the two ends. The CDR3 runs 18 residues. CDR3 residues: CASSQGTVTGVSLYGYTF. Here the CDR3 DNA reads TGTGCCAGCAGCCAAGGGACCGTAACGGGCGTAAGCCTCTATGGCTACACCTTC.

Only a few counts were recorded for this clone. The chain carries TRBV28 and TRBJ2-7; TRBD1 matches at 8 bases. Per the germline V gene, CDR1 is MDHEN and CDR2 is SYDVKM. The CDR3 spans 15 residues. J lost 0 bases, V lost 8 bases, and 9 bases had no gene match. The CDR3 spells CASRLTGQGSYEQYF. CDR3 sequence (DNA): TGTGCCAGCCGTCTTACCGGACAGGGCTCCTACGAGCAGTACTTC.

In this sample, this clone turned up a few times. The chain couples TRBV7-9 to TRBJ2-1; 9 nucleotides align to TRBD2. The CDR3 has 15 residues. Germline V gene data show CDR1 as SEHNR and CDR2 as FQNEAQ (reference sequence). V was pared by 5 bases and J by 9 bases, with 11 bases of the junction left unmatched. DNA for the CDR3: TGTGCCAGCAGCCGAACCGGCGGGGGGGCATCTGAGCAGTTCTTC. As protein: CASSRTGGGASEQFF.

This chain connects TRBV7-9 to TRBJ2-7; 12 bases agree with TRBD2. The CDR3 totals 14 residues. The junction had 4 bases not matched to a gene; V was cut back by 6 bases and J by 4 bases. Germline CDR1 SEHNR, CDR2 FQNEAQ (reference sequence). CDR3: CASRLTSGSYEQYF. The CDR3 coding sequence is TGTGCCAGCAGATTGACTAGCGGGAGTTACGAGCAGTACTTC.